This TCR beta chain appears in the sequencing data of a study of blood T cell repertoires in COVID-19. Trimming cost V 2 bases and J 6 bases, with 10 bases left between them. The CDR3 extends over 13 amino acids. The germline V gene has CDR1 MNHEY and CDR2 SMNVEV (reference sequence). This study enrolled people aged about 18 to 100 from about 26 US geographic areas. The repertoire was sequenced with immunoSEQ multiplex PCR; TCRdb's copy has only in-frame clones and lacks some. The table lists 150,000 to 200,000 clones, approximately 80% of them singletons. The rearrangement joins TRBV27 to TRBJ1-1; no clear D. This sequence was found in a man aged 70-80 years who had been exposed to COVID-19. The sequencing sample was made of PBMCs or T cells enriched from blood (not recorded which). CDR3: CASSLQRRAEAFF. The CDR3 DNA follows: TGTGCCAGCAGTTTACAGAGGAGGGCTGAAGCTTTCTTT.